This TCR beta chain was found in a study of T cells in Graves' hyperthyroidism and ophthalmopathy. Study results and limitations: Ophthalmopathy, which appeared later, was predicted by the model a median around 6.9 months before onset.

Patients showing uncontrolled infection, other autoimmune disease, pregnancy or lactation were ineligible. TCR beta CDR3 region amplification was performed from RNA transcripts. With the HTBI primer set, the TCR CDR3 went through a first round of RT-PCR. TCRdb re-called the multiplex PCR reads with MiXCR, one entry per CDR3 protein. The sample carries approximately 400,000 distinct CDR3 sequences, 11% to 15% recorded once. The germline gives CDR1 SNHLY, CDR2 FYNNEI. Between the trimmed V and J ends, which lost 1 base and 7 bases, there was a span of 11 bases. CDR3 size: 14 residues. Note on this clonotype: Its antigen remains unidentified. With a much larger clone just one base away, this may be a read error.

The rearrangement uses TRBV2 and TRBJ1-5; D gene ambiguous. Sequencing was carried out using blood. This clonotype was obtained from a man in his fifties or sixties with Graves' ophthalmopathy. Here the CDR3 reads CASSEGNLEQPQHF. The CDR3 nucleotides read TGTGCCAGCAGTGAAGGTAATCTAGAACAGCCCCAGCATTTT. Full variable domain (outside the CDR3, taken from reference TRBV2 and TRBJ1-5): EPEVTQTPSHQVTQMGQEVILRCVPISNHLYFYWYRQILGQKVEFLVSFYNNEISEKSEIFDDQFSVERPDGSNFTLKIRSTKLEDSAMYFCASSEGNLEQPQHFGDGTRLSIL.